A selection of T cell receptor beta chains follows, all from one sample in a study of cytomegalovirus exposure and HLA in healthy donors. Profiling relied on immunoSEQ multiplex PCR, and the TCRdb table lists in-frame clones only, not all of them. Of around 160,000 clones detected, more than 60% appear once; the ten largest clones hold roughly an eighth. Sequencing was performed on PBMCs. These receptors came from a man between 35 and 55 years old in good health and CMV-seropositive. Each CDR3 is given with its conserved first and last residue. D genes are given only for firm matches. Clone size is stated in some rows and not others, as once, few, many or a class when expanded.

TGTGCCAGCAGGCTCCCAGGGGCGGGAGCGGAGACCCAGTACTTC | CASRLPGAGAETQYF | TRBV27 | . | 15 | TRBJ2-5 | .
TGTGCCTGGAGTGTGCCAGGCCGATTAGATAATTCACCCCTCCACTTT | CAWSVPGRLDNSPLHF | TRBV30 | . | 16 | TRBJ1-6 | .
TGTGCCAGCACCGAATCCACTAGAGGTTTGTTAGAGACCCAGTACTTC | CASTESTRGLLETQYF | TRBV6-6 | . | 16 | TRBJ2-5 | .
TGTTCCAGCAGCCAGCGGGAGGGCCCAGATACGCAGTATTTT | CSSSQREGPDTQYF | TRBV7-9 | . | 14 | TRBJ2-3 | TRBD2
TGTGCCGCGGGGGGTGGACTGTATGGCTACACCTTC | CAAGGGLYGYTF | TRBV6-1 | . | 12 | TRBJ1-2 | .
TGTGCCAGCAGGCTTTTACTAGACTTTTCCTACGAGCAGTACTTC | CASRLLLDFSYEQYF | TRBV6-5 | few | 15 | TRBJ2-7 | .
TGTGCCAGCAGCTCACTAAATGAGCAGTTCTTC | CASSSLNEQFF | TRBV11-1 | few | 11 | TRBJ2-1 | .
TGTGCCAGCAGTTTATCGAGAACCTCTGGGGCCAACGGCCTGACTTTC | CASSLSRTSGANGLTF | TRBV27 | once | 16 | TRBJ2-6 | .
TGTGCCAGCAGTGAACCGGGGGGGAACACTGAAGCTTTCTTT | CASSEPGGNTEAFF | TRBV2 | . | 14 | TRBJ1-1 | .
TGTGCCAGCAGCTTCGGATGGAGGGCGGGGTCTGACAATGAGCAGTTCTTC | CASSFGWRAGSDNEQFF | TRBV14 | . | 17 | TRBJ2-1 | .
TGCGCCAGCAGCCATGTACAGGGGCAGGCGACTAATGAAAAACTGTTTTTT | CASSHVQGQATNEKLFF | TRBV5-1 | once | 17 | TRBJ1-4 | TRBD1
TGTGCCAGTAGTATAGATCGGGGGGAGCAGCCCCAGCATTTT | CASSIDRGEQPQHF | TRBV19 | . | 14 | TRBJ1-5 | .
TGTGCCAGCAGTGAAGTGGGTGGTAGCGGTGGAGAGACCCAGTACTTC | CASSEVGGSGGETQYF | TRBV6-1 | once | 16 | TRBJ2-5 | .
TGTGCCAGCAGCTTAGCGACAGGGAGGTCCTACGAGCAGTACTTC | CASSLATGRSYEQYF | TRBV7-2 | . | 15 | TRBJ2-7 | .
TGTGCCAGCAGTTACTCTCGCGGGGGTGAGCAGTTCTTC | CASSYSRGGEQFF | TRBV6-6 | . | 13 | TRBJ2-1 | TRBD2
TGTGCCATCAGGGGGGCTTTAACCGGAAACACCATATATTTT | CAIRGALTGNTIYF | TRBV10-3 | . | 14 | TRBJ1-3 | .
TGTGCCAGCAGCTCCCTGACTAGTTCCCAAGAGACCCAGTACTTC | CASSSLTSSQETQYF | TRBV5-4 | . | 15 | TRBJ2-5 | .
TGTGCCAGCAGCTTAGTTAGCCAGACTGAAGCTTTCTTT | CASSLVSQTEAFF | TRBV11-2 | . | 13 | TRBJ1-1 | .
TGTGCCACCAGCAGAGACGCGGACTACACAGATACGCAGTATTTT | CATSRDADYTDTQYF | TRBV15 | . | 15 | TRBJ2-3 | .
TGTGCCAGCAGTTTGGGGGGGAACACAGATACGCAGTATTTT | CASSLGGNTDTQYF | TRBV28 | . | 14 | TRBJ2-3 | TRBD2
TGTGCCAGTAGTATAGTAACGGCCGGGGAGCTGTTTTTT | CASSIVTAGELFF | TRBV19 | few | 13 | TRBJ2-2 | .
TGTGCCAGCAGTGACCTTGGGCAGGGTCATAATTCACCCCTCCACTTT | CASSDLGQGHNSPLHF | TRBV6-1 | . | 16 | TRBJ1-6 | .
TGCAGCGTTGAAGTTTCATCAGGGGGAGAGACCCAGTACTTC | CSVEVSSGGETQYF | TRBV29-1 | few | 14 | TRBJ2-5 | TRBD1
TGCAGCGTTGATAGCAGGGAGGGGACCCAGTACTTC | CSVDSREGTQYF | TRBV29-1 | once | 12 | TRBJ2-5 | TRBD2
TGTGCCAGCTCACCCCGGACAGTAGTCACCGGGGAGCTGTTTTTT | CASSPRTVVTGELFF | TRBV18 | . | 15 | TRBJ2-2 | .
TGTGCCAGCAGTGGGTGGAGGAGCGGAAACAGTCAGTACTTC | CASSGWRSGNSQYF | TRBV2 | . | 14 | TRBJ2-4 | .
TGTGCCGAGAAGACAGCTGGAAACACCATATATTTT | CAEKTAGNTIYF | TRBV30 | . | 12 | TRBJ1-3 | .
TGTGCCAGCAGCCGGCGGGAGTTTTACAATGAGCAGTTCTTC | CASSRREFYNEQFF | TRBV11-2 | . | 14 | TRBJ2-1 | TRBD2
TGTGCCAGCAGCCTGAGACTAAGTCTCTCTTACGAGCAGTACTTC | CASSLRLSLSYEQYF | TRBV5-5 | . | 15 | TRBJ2-7 | .
TGTGCCAGCGGGCACCAGGGCGTGGGGTTCGGGACCCAGTACTTC | CASGHQGVGFGTQYF | TRBV11-2 | . | 15 | TRBJ2-5 | .
TGTGCCAGCAGCTCCTCTACAGGGTTGCTCTACGAGCAGTACTTC | CASSSSTGLLYEQYF | TRBV11-2 | few | 15 | TRBJ2-7 | .
TGTGCCAGCAGCTTAGTCGTTACAGGGGGCCGTGAGCAGTTCTTC | CASSLVVTGGREQFF | TRBV7-2 | once | 15 | TRBJ2-1 | TRBD1
TGTGCCAGCAGCTTGGGGCCCCCGTCGATGGACTATGGCTACACCTTC | CASSLGPPSMDYGYTF | TRBV5-4 | . | 16 | TRBJ1-2 | .
TGTGCCAGCAGCCTATTACAGTGGCGGGGAGGAAGCGAGCAGTACTTC | CASSLLQWRGGSEQYF | TRBV14 | few | 16 | TRBJ2-7 | .
TGTGCCAGCACCGAAGCGGCGACGGGCAATGAGCAGTTCTTC | CASTEAATGNEQFF | TRBV9 | . | 14 | TRBJ2-1 | .
TGTGCCAGCAGCGAAAATTGGGCTAGACTAGAACTTGACAATGAGCAGTTCTTC | CASSENWARLELDNEQFF | TRBV11-2 | . | 18 | TRBJ2-1 | .
TGTGCCAGCAGTTTCCATAGCGGGAGAGAAAACACCGGGGAGCTGTTTTTT | CASSFHSGRENTGELFF | TRBV27 | . | 17 | TRBJ2-2 | TRBD2
TGTGCCAGCAGCTGGGGGACTAGCGGCTACGAGCAGTACTTC | CASSWGTSGYEQYF | TRBV5-4 | . | 14 | TRBJ2-7 | TRBD2
TGTGCCAGCAGCTTGACAGGTCCCCTGACTGGGGCCAACGGCCTGACTTTC | CASSLTGPLTGANGLTF | TRBV5-4 | . | 17 | TRBJ2-6 | .
TGCGCCAGCAGCCCGGGACAGGACGTCTACGAGCAGTACTTC | CASSPGQDVYEQYF | TRBV5-1 | . | 14 | TRBJ2-7 | TRBD1
TGTGCCAGTAGAGACAGGGACACTGAAGCTTTCTTT | CASRDRDTEAFF | TRBV19 | . | 12 | TRBJ1-1 | TRBD1
TGTGCCAGCAGTGAAGTAGGGGACACCGGGGAGCTGTTTTTT | CASSEVGDTGELFF | TRBV2 | . | 14 | TRBJ2-2 | .
TGTGCCAGCACGGGTCTCGATAATTCACCCCTCCACTTT | CASTGLDNSPLHF | TRBV6-6 | . | 13 | TRBJ1-6 | .
TGTGCCAGCAGCCTTGACAGGACGCGCCAAGAGACCCAGTACTTC | CASSLDRTRQETQYF | TRBV7-9 | . | 15 | TRBJ2-5 | .
TGCAGCGTCTTAGCGGGAGGGGCTAATGAGCAGTTCTTC | CSVLAGGANEQFF | TRBV29-1 | . | 13 | TRBJ2-1 | TRBD2
TGTGCCAGCAGCTTTAGTACCTACGAGCAGTACTTC | CASSFSTYEQYF | TRBV7-9 | . | 12 | TRBJ2-7 | .
TGTGCCAGCAGGTGGCGTGCGGGTCATCCCTACGAGCAGTACTTC | CASRWRAGHPYEQYF | TRBV27 | once | 15 | TRBJ2-7 | .
TGTGCCAGCAGTTTATCCCCTAGCGGGACAGATACGCAGTATTTT | CASSLSPSGTDTQYF | TRBV27 | . | 15 | TRBJ2-3 | TRBD2
TGTGCCAGCAGCCTGAGGGCATATGAAAAACTGTTTTTT | CASSLRAYEKLFF | TRBV6-5 | . | 13 | TRBJ1-4 | .
TGCGCCAGCAGCCGGGACTACCGATACAATGAGCAGTTCTTC | CASSRDYRYNEQFF | TRBV4-1 | . | 14 | TRBJ2-1 | TRBD2